This T cell receptor (beta chain) derives from a study of blood T cell repertoires in COVID-19. Germline trimming cut 5 bases from V and 3 bases from J; bases unmatched to any gene: 7. CDR1 is SEHNR and CDR2 is FQNEAQ in the germline V gene (reference sequence). The CDR3 is made up of 15 amino acids. TCRdb's table, derived via immunoSEQ multiplex PCR, lists solely in-frame clones and lacks some. Of about 210,000 clones in the sample, more than 75% are singletons; the top ten hold more than 10%. Sequencing used peripheral blood. This TCR derives from a woman aged 40 to 50 with acute or convalescent COVID-19. The chain employs TRBV7-9 and TRBJ2-7; 10 bases agree with TRBD1. This CDR3 reads CASSTGTGENYEQYF. The CDR3 region has the DNA TGTGCCAGCAGCACCGGGACAGGGGAAAACTACGAGCAGTACTTC.